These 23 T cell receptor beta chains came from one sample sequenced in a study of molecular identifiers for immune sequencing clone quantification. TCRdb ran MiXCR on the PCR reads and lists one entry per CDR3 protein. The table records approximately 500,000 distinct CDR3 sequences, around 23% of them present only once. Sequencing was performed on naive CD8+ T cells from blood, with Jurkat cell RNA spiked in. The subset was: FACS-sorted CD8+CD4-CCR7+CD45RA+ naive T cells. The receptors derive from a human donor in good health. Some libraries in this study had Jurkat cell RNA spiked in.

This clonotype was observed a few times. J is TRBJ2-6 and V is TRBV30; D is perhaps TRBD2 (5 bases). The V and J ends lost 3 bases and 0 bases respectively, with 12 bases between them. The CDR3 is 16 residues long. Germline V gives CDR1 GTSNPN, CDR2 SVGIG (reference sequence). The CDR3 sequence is CAWRGLGSSGANVLTF. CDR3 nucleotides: TGTGCCTGGAGAGGACTCGGCAGCTCTGGGGCCAACGTCCTGACTTTC.

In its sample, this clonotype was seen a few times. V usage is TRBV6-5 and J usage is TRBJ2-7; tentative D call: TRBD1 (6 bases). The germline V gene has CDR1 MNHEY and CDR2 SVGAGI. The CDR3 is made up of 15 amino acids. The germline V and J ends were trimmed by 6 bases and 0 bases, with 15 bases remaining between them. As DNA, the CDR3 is TGTGCCAGCAGCCCGGTGCCGACAGGCTCCTACGAGCAGTACTTC. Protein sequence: CASSPVPTGSYEQYF.

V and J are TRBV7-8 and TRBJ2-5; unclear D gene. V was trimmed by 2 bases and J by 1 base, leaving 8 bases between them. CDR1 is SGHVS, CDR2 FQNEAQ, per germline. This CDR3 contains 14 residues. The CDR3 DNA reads TGTGCCAGCAGCTTAAACTACAGCCAAGAGACCCAGTACTTC. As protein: CASSLNYSQETQYF.

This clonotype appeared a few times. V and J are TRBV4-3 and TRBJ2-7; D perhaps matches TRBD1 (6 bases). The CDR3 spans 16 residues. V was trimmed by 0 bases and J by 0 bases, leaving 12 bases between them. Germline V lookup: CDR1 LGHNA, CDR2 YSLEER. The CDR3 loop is CASSQDRQASSYEQYF. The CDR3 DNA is TGCGCCAGCAGCCAAGATCGACAGGCTAGCTCCTACGAGCAGTACTTC.

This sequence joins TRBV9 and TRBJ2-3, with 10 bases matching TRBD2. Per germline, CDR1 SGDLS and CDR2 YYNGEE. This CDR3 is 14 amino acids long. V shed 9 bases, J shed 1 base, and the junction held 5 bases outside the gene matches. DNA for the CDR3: TGTGCCACCAACCTAGCGGGGGGCACAGATACGCAGTATTTT. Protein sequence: CATNLAGGTDTQYF.

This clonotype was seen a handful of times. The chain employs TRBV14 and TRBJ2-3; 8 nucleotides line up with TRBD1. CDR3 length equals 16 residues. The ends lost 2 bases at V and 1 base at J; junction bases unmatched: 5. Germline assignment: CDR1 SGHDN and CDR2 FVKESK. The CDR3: CASSQFLTGGTDTQYF. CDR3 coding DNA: TGTGCCAGCAGCCAATTCTTGACAGGGGGCACAGATACGCAGTATTTT. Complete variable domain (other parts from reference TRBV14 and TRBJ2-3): EAGVTQFPSHSVIEKGQTVTLRCDPISGHDNLYWYRRVMGKEIKFLLHFVKESKQDESGMPNNRFLAERTGGTYSTLKVQPAELEDSGVYFCASSQFLTGGTDTQYFGPGTRLTVL.

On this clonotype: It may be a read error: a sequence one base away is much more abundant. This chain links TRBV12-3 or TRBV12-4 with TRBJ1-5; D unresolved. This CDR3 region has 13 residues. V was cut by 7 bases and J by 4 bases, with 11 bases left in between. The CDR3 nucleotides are TGTGCCAGCAAAAGGGCGGGAAATCAGCCCCAGCATTTT. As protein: CASKRAGNQPQHF.

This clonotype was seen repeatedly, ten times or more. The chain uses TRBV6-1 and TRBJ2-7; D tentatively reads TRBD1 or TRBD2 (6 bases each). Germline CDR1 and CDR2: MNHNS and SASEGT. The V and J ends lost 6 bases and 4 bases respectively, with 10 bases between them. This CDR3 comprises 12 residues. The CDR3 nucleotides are TGTGCCAGCAGCGAGGGGGGTTACGAGCAGTACTTC. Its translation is CASSEGGYEQYF.

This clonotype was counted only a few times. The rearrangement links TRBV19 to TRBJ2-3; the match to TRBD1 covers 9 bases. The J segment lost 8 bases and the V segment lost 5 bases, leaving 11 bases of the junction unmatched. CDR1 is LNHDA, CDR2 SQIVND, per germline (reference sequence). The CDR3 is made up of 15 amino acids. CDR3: CASSPGTGPISTQYF. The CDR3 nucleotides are TGTGCCAGTAGTCCGGGGACAGGGCCGATCAGTACGCAGTATTTT.

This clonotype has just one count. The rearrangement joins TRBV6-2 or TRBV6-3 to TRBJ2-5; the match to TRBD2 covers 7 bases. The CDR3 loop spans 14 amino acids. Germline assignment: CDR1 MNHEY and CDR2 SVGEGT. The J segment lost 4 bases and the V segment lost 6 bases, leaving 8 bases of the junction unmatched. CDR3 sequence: CASRLLSGGETQYF. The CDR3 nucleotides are TGTGCCAGCAGACTCCTGTCGGGAGGAGAGACCCAGTACTTC.

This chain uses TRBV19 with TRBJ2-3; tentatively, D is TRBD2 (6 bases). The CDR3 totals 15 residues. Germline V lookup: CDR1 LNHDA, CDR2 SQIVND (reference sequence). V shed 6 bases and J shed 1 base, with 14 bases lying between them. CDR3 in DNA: TGTGCCAGTAGGATGGGGACTCGGGGCACAGATACGCAGTATTTT. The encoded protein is CASRMGTRGTDTQYF.

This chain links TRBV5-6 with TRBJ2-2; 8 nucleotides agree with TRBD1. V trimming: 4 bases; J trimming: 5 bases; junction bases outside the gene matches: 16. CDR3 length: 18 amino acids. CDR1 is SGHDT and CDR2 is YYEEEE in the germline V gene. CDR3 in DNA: TGTGCCAGCAGCGATATGCTGTCGGACAGGGTTTATACCGGGGAGCTGTTTTTT. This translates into CASSDMLSDRVYTGELFF.

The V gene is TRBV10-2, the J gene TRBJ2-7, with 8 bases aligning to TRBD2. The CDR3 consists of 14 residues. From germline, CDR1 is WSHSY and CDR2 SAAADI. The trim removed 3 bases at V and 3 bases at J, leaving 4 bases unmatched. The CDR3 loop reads CASSDTGTSYEQYF. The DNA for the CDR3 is TGCGCCAGCAGTGACACAGGGACTAGCTACGAGCAGTACTTC.

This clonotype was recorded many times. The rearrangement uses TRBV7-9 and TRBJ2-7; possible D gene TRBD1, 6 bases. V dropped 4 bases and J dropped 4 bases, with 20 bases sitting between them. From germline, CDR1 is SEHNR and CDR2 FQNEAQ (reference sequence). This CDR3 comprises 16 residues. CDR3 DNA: TGTGCCAGCAGCTCGGGACACCGAGGGGTTCCTTACGAGCAGTACTTC. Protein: CASSSGHRGVPYEQYF.

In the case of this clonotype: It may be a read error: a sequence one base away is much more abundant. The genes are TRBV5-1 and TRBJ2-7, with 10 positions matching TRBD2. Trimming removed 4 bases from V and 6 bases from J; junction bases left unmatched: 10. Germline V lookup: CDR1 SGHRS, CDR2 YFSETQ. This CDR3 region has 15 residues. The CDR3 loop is CASSPASGSKFEQYF. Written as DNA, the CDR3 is TGCGCCAGCAGCCCAGCTAGCGGGAGCAAATTCGAGCAGTACTTC.

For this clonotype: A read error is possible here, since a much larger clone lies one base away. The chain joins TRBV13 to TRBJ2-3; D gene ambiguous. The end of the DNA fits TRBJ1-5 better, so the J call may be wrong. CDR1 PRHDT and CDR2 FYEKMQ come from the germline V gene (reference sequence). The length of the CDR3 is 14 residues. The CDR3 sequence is CASSPQQNTDTQHF. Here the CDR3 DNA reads TGTGCCAGCAGCCCACAGCAAAACACAGATACGCAGCATTTT.

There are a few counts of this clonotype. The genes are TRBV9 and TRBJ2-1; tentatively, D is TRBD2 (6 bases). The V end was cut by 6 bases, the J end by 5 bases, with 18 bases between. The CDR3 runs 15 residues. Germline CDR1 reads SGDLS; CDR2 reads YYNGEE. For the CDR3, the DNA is TGTGCCAGCACCGTCGGGGGAGGATTCCACAATGAGCAGTTCTTC. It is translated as CASTVGGGFHNEQFF.

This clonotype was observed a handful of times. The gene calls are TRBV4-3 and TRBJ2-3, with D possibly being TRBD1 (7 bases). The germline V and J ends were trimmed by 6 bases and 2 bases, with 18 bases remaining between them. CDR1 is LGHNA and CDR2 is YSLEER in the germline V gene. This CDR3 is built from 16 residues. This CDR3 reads CASSRVAGGITDTQYF. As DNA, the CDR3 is TGCGCCAGCAGTCGGGTTGCAGGGGGGATCACAGATACGCAGTATTTT.

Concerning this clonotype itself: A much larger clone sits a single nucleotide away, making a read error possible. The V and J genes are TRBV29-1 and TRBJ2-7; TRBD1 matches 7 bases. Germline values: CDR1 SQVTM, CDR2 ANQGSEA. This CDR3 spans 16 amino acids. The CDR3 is CSVESRVGTASYERYF. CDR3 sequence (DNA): TGCAGCGTGGAAAGTAGGGTAGGGACAGCCTCCTACGAGCGGTACTTC.

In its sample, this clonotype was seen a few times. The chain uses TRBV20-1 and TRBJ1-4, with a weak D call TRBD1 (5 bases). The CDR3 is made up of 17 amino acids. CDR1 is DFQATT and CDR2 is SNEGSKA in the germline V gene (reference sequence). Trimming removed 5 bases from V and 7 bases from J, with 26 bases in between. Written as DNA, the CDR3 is TGCAGTGCTGCTCGCCCCGGGGTTGGGGGAGGCGGTGAAAAACTGTTTTTT. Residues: CSAARPGVGGGGEKLFF.

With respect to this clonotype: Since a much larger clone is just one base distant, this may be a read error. CDR3 nucleotide sequence: TGTACCAGCCAAGACGAGGAGACCCAGTACTTC. Residues: CTSQDEETQYF. V and J are TRBV27 and TRBJ2-5, with D hard to call. CDR1 is MNHEY, CDR2 SMNVEV, per germline (reference sequence). CDR3 length: 11 amino acids.

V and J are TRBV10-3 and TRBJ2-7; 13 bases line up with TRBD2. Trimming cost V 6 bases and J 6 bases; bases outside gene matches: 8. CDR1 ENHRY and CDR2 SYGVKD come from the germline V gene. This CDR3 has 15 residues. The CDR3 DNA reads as TGTGCCATCAGCGACGGACTAGCGGGAGAGGCCGAGCAGTACTTC. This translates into CAISDGLAGEAEQYF.

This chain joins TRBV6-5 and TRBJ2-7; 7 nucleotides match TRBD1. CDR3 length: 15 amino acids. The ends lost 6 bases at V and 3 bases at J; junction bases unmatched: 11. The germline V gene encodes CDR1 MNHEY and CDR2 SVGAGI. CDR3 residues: CASSLQGMTGYEQYF. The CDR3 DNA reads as TGTGCCAGCAGCTTACAGGGGATGACTGGCTACGAGCAGTACTTC.